This entry concerns a single T cell receptor beta chain. This specimen belongs to a study of pediatric ulcerative colitis. This table comes from immunoSEQ multiplex PCR, and its TCRdb copy is limited to in-frame clones, with some not included. The sample shows around 61,000 clones, 85% to 90% of them seen only once. Losses at the gene ends were 3 bases for V and 12 bases for J; bases not matched to a gene: 11. This CDR3 has 14 amino acids. Per germline, CDR1 WSHSY and CDR2 SAAADI. The sample comprised blood. This chain links TRBV10-2 with TRBJ2-1; 7 bases line up with TRBD2. The TCR originated in a boy aged 10-17 years with severe ulcerative colitis. This CDR3 reads CASSELREALSQFF. DNA of the CDR3: TGCGCCAGCAGTGAACTCCGGGAGGCGCTTTCGCAGTTCTTC.